This T cell receptor beta chain derives from a study of blood T cell repertoires in COVID-19 (dated by TCRdb to about 2020). With respect to the entire study: Samples from collaborators originated in the United States, Italy and Spain and spanned both the acute and convalescent phases of COVID-19. The material from the prospective study consisted of cDNA or gDNA derived from T cells, B-cell-depleted T cells, or PBMCs. The dataset comprised deeply sampled blood TCRbeta repertoires from subjects exposed to, actively infected with, or recovered from COVID-19. The repertoires were released in a freely available public database meant as a resource for research on the immune response to SARS-CoV-2. Samples were obtained from the ongoing ImmuneRACE study (first 160 participants) and from 1,254 subjects provided by 6 global collaborators. A de-identified subject ID, COVID-19 status, age in years and sex were almost always included in the sample metadata. HLA class I and class II types, where available, came from metadata supplied by the sample provider rather than from assay-based typing.

Findings and caveats that apply to the study as a whole: The quantity of clinical and demographic metadata differed by source and by participant and was supplied without curation.

Each collaborating institution followed its own protocols to collect whole blood in K2EDTA tubes. For TCRbeta analysis, collaborators shipped samples in one of three forms: frozen whole blood, isolated PBMCs, or DNA extracted from either of those sample types. Spanning cysteine to phenylalanine, the CDR3 consists of 16 amino acids. The read is trimmed to its CDR3 DNA, 48 bases read in frame from base 1. Trimming accounts for 0 bases at V and 4 bases at J, while the number of junction bases matched to no gene is 5. Via the germline V gene, CDR1 is SGHRS and CDR2 YFSETQ. TCRbeta CDR3 regions were amplified from genomic DNA by means of the immunoSEQ Assay, a bias-controlled multiplex PCR. The authors' analysis ran thus. Within the assay, amplification of reference gene primers was used to estimate how many nucleated cells each sample contained. To quantify the absolute abundance of each unique TCRbeta CDR3 rearrangement, sequence reads were collapsed and filtered. For each sample, productive Simpson clonality was calculated by taking the square root of Simpson's diversity index across productive rearrangements. The source is immuneACCESS, and TCRdb retained only in-frame sequences with V and J called. Part of the clones is not carried over; for the studies checked, unresolved V genes explain less than half of this, and the remainder is unexplained. That table furnishes V, J and clone size, whereas the DNA furnished D and trimming. This sample is represented by tens of thousands of clones; under 80% of them were singletons. The ten top clones hold just over 2.5% of the sample.

Points on this clone: No cognate antigen has been identified for it. Base qualities are not provided; no much larger clone lies one nucleotide away.

The sequence joins TRBV5-1 to TRBJ2-1; TRBD2 agrees with 9 junctional bases. Sequencing input: peripheral blood. The TCR was taken from a human donor with acute or convalescent COVID-19. The donor label of this sample is uncertain. The DNA sequence follows: TGCGCCAGCAGCTTGGGGGAGGCGGGAGGGTACAATGAGCAGTTCTTC. Its product reads: CASSLGEAGGYNEQFF.